What follows are 18 T cell receptor beta chains derived from one specimen sequenced in a study of blood T cell repertoires in COVID-19. Using immunoSEQ multiplex PCR, the repertoire was profiled, and TCRdb retains in-frame clones only, with some absent. The sample has 300,000 or so clones, 90% seen once. What was sequenced was peripheral blood. Receptors were obtained from a middle-aged woman with acute or convalescent COVID-19.

The chain's CDR3 is CAISEAGGRSYGYTF. The CDR3 DNA follows: TGTGCCATCAGTGAAGCAGGGGGCAGGAGCTATGGCTACACCTTC. The rearrangement uses TRBV10-3 and TRBJ1-2; 8 nucleotides align to TRBD1. V lost 3 bases and J lost 4; bases outside the gene matches: 7. Germline CDR1 reads ENHRY; CDR2 reads SYGVKD. The length of the CDR3 is 15 residues.

The rearrangement links TRBV5-1 to TRBJ2-5; 12 bases align to TRBD2. CDR1 is SGHRS and CDR2 is YFSETQ in the germline V gene. This CDR3 is 15 amino acids long. With V trimmed by 0 bases and J by 5 bases, 2 bases remained unmatched. The CDR3 DNA sequence: TGCGCCAGCAGCTTGGCCGGGACTAGCGGGGAGACCCAGTACTTC. This sequence encodes CASSLAGTSGETQYF.

The gene calls are TRBV5-1 and TRBJ2-5; TRBD2 is a possible D gene (5 bases). The V gene's germline CDR1 is SGHRS and CDR2 YFSETQ. The ends were cut back, 4 bases at V and 1 base at J, with 14 bases in the middle. The CDR3 extends over 15 amino acids. CDR3 protein: CASSLPDSPQETQYF. CDR3 coding DNA: TGCGCCAGCAGCCTACCGGACTCCCCCCAAGAGACCCAGTACTTC.

This rearrangement joins TRBV4-1 to TRBJ1-6; tentatively, D is TRBD1 (6 bases). CDR1 MGHRA and CDR2 YSYEKL come from the germline V gene. The CDR3 is 17 amino acids. The germline V and J ends were trimmed by 4 bases and 4 bases, with 17 bases remaining between them. CDR3 sequence reads: CASSREQGRGYNSPLHF. For the CDR3, the DNA is TGCGCCAGCAGCCGAGAGCAGGGGAGGGGATATAATTCACCCCTCCACTTT.

The chain combines TRBV14 with TRBJ1-4; D is unresolved. V lost 4 bases, J lost 8 bases, and 14 bases lay in between. The CDR3 is 14 residues long. CDR1 and CDR2 (germline): SGHDN, FVKESK. The CDR3 bases are TGTGCCAGCAGCCCCACGGGGTCATACGAAAAACTGTTTTTT. This translates into CASSPTGSYEKLFF.

The V call is TRBV29-1, the J call TRBJ1-2; perhaps TRBD1 as D (6 bases). The V gene's germline CDR1 is SQVTM and CDR2 ANQGSEA. Trimming shortened V by 4 bases and J by 5 bases, and 14 bases separated the two germline ends. The CDR3 has 13 residues. The CDR3 sequence: CSVGAGVRYGYTF. The CDR3 DNA follows: TGCAGCGTTGGAGCAGGGGTGAGATATGGCTACACCTTC.

This sequence joins TRBV6-6 and TRBJ1-2, with 7 bases aligning to TRBD1. Germline V CDR1 and CDR2: MNHNY, SVGAGI (reference sequence). With V trimmed by 5 bases and J by 5 bases, 11 bases remained unmatched. This CDR3 region has 15 residues. The CDR3 coding sequence is TGTGCCAGCAGTAAAGGGACAGCAACCATATATGGCTACACCTTC. It encodes CASSKGTATIYGYTF.

The rearrangement joins TRBV5-1 to TRBJ1-4; 9 bases match TRBD1. Germline loops: CDR1 SGHRS, CDR2 YFSETQ. The junction had 3 bases not matched to a gene; V was cut back by 1 base and J by 8 bases. This CDR3 has 14 residues. CDR3 in amino acids: CASSLRDREEKLFF. DNA of the CDR3: TGCGCCAGCAGCTTGCGGGACAGGGAGGAAAAACTGTTTTTT.

The chain joins TRBV6-1 to TRBJ2-1; 7 bases align to TRBD2. Germline values: CDR1 MNHNS, CDR2 SASEGT. The CDR3 loop spans 15 amino acids. J gave up 7 bases and V 2 bases, and 8 bases lay outside the gene matches. CDR3 region: CASSERTAGRNEQFF. CDR3 DNA: TGTGCCAGCAGTGAACGTACAGCGGGGAGAAATGAGCAGTTCTTC.

The V and J genes are TRBV7-8 and TRBJ1-1, with TRBD1 matching over 9 bases. V gave up 0 bases and J gave up 1 base; unmatched junction bases: 6. The CDR3 is 17 residues long. Germline lookup yields CDR1 SGHVS and CDR2 FQNEAQ. CDR3 in amino acids: CASSLAPGQGPNTEAFF. CDR3 bases: TGTGCCAGCAGCTTAGCGCCGGGACAGGGCCCGAACACTGAAGCTTTCTTT.

The J gene is TRBJ2-3, the V gene TRBV3-1 (or the pseudogene TRBV3-2), with 10 bases that match TRBD2. The J segment lost 3 bases and the V segment lost 6 bases, leaving 6 bases of the junction unmatched. The CDR3 is 15 residues long. Germline V CDR1 and CDR2: LGHDT, YNNKEL (reference sequence). In DNA form, the CDR3 reads TGTGCCAGCAGACTCACTAGCGGGGATACAGATACGCAGTATTTT. Translation: CASRLTSGDTDTQYF.

V is TRBV24-1 and J is TRBJ2-3, with 9 bases matching TRBD1. The J segment lost 7 bases and the V segment lost 3 bases, leaving 7 bases of the junction unmatched. Germline V gene lookup returns CDR1 KGHDR and CDR2 SFDVKD. This CDR3 is built from 15 residues. CDR3 DNA sequence: TGTGCCACCAGTGATGCCGGGACAGGGTTCCATACGCAGTATTTT. It yields the protein CATSDAGTGFHTQYF.

The chain couples TRBV2 to TRBJ2-3, with D uncertain. The CDR3 loop spans 11 amino acids. V dropped 10 bases and J dropped 2 bases, with 7 bases sitting between them. Germline CDR1 reads SNHLY; CDR2 reads FYNNEI. CDR3: CANLNTDTQYF. Here the CDR3 DNA reads TGTGCCAACCTAAACACAGATACGCAGTATTTT.

The V call is TRBV5-5, the J call TRBJ2-4, with 7 bases that match TRBD1. The germline CDR1 and CDR2 sequences are SGHKS and YYEKEE (reference sequence). V lost 0 bases and J lost 6; bases outside the gene matches: 9. The CDR3 contains 16 residues. CDR3 coding DNA: TGTGCCAGCAGCTTGGAAGACAGGGCAGCCCTAAACATTCAGTACTTC. Its translation: CASSLEDRAALNIQYF.

The chain uses TRBV24-1 and TRBJ1-1; 9 positions agree with TRBD1. Germline CDR1 is KGHDR and CDR2 is SFDVKD. Trimming at V came to 3 bases and at J to 9 bases, leaving 1 base not matched to a gene. The CDR3 runs 12 residues. CDR3 bases: TGTGCCACCAGTGATGACAGGGGGAAAGCTTTCTTT. Residues: CATSDDRGKAFF.

V usage is TRBV6-5 and J usage is TRBJ1-1, with TRBD1 matching 7 bases. Per germline, CDR1 MNHEY and CDR2 SVGAGI. This CDR3 contains 14 residues. V lost 6 bases and J lost 4; bases outside the gene matches: 8. The CDR3 loop is CASSGQVRGTEAFF. The CDR3 DNA reads TGTGCCAGCAGCGGACAGGTGAGGGGCACTGAAGCTTTCTTT.

This clone was observed once. The CDR3 region is CASSQRGSGDTQYF. The CDR3 DNA follows: TGTGCCAGCAGCCAGAGAGGATCGGGAGATACGCAGTATTTT. The chain uses TRBV3-1 (or the pseudogene TRBV3-2) and TRBJ2-3; D gene unclear. V shed 3 bases and J shed 5 bases, with 12 bases lying between them. The CDR3 is 14 amino acids. Germline loops: CDR1 LGHDT, CDR2 YNNKEL (reference sequence).

The chain is built from TRBV7-6 and TRBJ1-6, with D hard to call. This CDR3 is 15 amino acids long. Germline CDR1 SGHVS, CDR2 FNYEAQ. The ends were cut back, 4 bases at V and 9 bases at J, with 16 bases in the middle. In DNA form, the CDR3 reads TGTGCCAGCAGCTCCGAGGCGGGGATCGGTTCACCCCTCCACTTT. Amino acid sequence: CASSSEAGIGSPLHF.